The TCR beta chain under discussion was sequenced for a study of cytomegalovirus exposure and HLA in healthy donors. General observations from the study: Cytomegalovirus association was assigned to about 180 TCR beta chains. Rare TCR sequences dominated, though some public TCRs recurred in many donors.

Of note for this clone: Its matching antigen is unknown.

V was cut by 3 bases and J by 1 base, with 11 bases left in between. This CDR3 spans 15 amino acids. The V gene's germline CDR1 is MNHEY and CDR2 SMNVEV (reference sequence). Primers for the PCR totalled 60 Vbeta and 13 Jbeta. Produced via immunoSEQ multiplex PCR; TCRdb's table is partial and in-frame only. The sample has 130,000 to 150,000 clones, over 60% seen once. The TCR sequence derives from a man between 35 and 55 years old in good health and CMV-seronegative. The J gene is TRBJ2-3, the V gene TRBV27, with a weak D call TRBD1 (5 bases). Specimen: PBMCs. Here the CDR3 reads CASSLVRVGTDTQYF. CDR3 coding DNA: TGTGCCAGCAGTTTGGTCAGGGTCGGCACAGATACGCAGTATTTT.